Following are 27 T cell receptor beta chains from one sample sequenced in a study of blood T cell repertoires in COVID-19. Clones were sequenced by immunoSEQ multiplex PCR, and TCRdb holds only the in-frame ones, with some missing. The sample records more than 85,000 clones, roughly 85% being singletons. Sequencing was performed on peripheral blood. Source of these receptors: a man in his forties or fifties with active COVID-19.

CDR3 nucleotide sequence: TGTGCCAGCAGCCGTGTCGCCGGGGAGCTGTTTTTT. It encodes CASSRVAGELFF. The chain carries TRBV6-2 or TRBV6-3 and TRBJ2-2; no definite D call. CDR3 length: 12 amino acids. CDR1 and CDR2 (germline): MNHEY, SVGEGT. V lost 6 bases and J lost 6, with 8 bases in between.

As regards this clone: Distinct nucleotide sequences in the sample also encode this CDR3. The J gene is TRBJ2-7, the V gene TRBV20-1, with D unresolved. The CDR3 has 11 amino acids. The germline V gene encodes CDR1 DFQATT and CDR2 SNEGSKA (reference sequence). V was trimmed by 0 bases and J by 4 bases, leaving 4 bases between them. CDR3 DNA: TGCAGTGCTAGAGACTCTTACGAGCAGTACTTC. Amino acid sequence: CSARDSYEQYF.

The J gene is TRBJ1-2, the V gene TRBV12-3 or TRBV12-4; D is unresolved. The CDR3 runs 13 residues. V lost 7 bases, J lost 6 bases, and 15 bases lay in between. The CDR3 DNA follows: TGTGCCAGCACCCCCCGGGTAAGCGATGGCTACACCTTC. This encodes CASTPRVSDGYTF.

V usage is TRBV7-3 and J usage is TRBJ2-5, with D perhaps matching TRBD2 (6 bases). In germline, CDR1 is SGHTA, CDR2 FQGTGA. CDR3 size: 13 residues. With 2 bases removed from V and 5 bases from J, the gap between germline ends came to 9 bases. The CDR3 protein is CASSLGGVETQYF. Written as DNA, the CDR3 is TGTGCCAGCAGCTTAGGCGGGGTTGAGACCCAGTACTTC.

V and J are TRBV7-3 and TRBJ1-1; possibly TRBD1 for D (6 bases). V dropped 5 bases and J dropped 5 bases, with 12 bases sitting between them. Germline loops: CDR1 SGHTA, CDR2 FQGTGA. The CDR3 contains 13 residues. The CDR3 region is CASSHGGMTEAFF. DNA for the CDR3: TGTGCCAGCAGCCATGGGGGCATGACTGAAGCTTTCTTT.

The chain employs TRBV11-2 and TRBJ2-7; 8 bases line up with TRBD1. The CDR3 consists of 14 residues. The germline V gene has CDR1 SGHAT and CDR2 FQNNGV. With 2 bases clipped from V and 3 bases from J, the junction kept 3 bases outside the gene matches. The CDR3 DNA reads TGTGCCAGCAGCTTATTGGACAGGGACTACGAGCAGTACTTC. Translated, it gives CASSLLDRDYEQYF.

CDR3 protein: CASSVLGTPGANVLTF. The CDR3 nucleotides read TGTGCCAGCAGCGTACTCGGGACTCCCGGGGCCAACGTCCTGACTTTC. The chain links TRBV9 to TRBJ2-6; the D gene is possibly TRBD2 (6 bases). The germline CDR1 and CDR2 sequences are SGDLS and YYNGEE. This CDR3 contains 16 residues. Trimming took off 1 base at V and 4 bases at J, with 12 bases between the two ends.

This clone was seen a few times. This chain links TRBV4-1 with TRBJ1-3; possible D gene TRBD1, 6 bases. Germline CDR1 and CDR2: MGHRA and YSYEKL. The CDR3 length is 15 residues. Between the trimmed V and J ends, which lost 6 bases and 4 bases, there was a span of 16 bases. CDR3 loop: CASRPGGPSGNTIYF. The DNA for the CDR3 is TGCGCCAGCAGGCCCGGGGGGCCCTCAGGAAACACCATATATTTT.

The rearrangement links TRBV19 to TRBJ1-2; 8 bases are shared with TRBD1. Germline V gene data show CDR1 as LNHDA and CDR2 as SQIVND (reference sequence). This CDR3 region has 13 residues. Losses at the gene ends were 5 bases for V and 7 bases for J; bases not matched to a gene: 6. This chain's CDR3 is CASSPRDRSGYTF. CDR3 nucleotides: TGTGCCAGTAGTCCCCGGGACAGGTCTGGCTACACCTTC.

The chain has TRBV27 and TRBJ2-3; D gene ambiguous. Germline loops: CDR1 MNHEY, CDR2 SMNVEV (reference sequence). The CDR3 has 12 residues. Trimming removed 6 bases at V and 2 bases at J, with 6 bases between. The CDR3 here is CASSPITDTQYF. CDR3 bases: TGTGCCAGCAGCCCTATCACAGATACGCAGTATTTT.

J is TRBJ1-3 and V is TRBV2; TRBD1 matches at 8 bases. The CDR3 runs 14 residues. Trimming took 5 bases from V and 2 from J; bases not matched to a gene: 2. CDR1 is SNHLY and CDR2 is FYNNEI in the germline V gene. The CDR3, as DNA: TGTGCCAGCAGTTCACAGGGGGCTGGAAACACCATATATTTT. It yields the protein CASSSQGAGNTIYF. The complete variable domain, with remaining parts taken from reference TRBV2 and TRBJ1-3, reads EPEVTQTPSHQVTQMGQEVILRCVPISNHLYFYWYRQILGQKVEFLVSFYNNEISEKSEIFDDQFSVERPDGSNFTLKIRSTKLEDSAMYFCASSSQGAGNTIYFGEGSWLTVV.

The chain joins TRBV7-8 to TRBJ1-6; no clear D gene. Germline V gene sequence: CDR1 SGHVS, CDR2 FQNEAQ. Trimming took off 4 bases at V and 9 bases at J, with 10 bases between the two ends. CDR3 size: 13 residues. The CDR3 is CASSSYSGSPLHF. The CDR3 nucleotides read TGTGCCAGCAGCTCCTACTCAGGTTCACCCCTCCACTTT.

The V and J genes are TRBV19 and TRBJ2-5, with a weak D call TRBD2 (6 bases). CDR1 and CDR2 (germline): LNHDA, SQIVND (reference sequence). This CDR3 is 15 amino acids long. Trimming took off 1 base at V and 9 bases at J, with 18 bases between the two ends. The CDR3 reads CASSIGLSGWGAQYF. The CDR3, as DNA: TGTGCCAGTAGTATAGGACTGTCGGGTTGGGGGGCCCAGTACTTC. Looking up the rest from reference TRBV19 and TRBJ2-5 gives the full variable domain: DGGITQSPKYLFRKEGQNVTLSCEQNLNHDAMYWYRQDPGQGLRLIYYSQIVNDFQKGDIAEGYSVSREKKESFPLTVTSAQKNPTAFYLCASSIGLSGWGAQYFGPGTRLLVL.

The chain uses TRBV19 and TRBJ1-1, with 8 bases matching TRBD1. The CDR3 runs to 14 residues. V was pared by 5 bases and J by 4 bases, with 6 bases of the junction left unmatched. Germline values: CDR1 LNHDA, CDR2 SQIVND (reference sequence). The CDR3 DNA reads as TGTGCCAGTAGTTCAACAGGGGGAAGCACTGAAGCTTTCTTT. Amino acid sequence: CASSSTGGSTEAFF.

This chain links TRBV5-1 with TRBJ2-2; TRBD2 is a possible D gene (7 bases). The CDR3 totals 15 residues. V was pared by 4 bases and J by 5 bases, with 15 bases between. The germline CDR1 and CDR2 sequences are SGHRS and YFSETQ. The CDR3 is CASSPPGGGTGELFF. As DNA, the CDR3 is TGCGCCAGCAGCCCGCCGGGGGGCGGTACCGGGGAGCTGTTTTTT.

CDR3 loop: CASRIDHQARNDIQYF. The CDR3 nucleotides read TGCGCCAGCCGTATCGATCACCAGGCCAGAAATGACATTCAGTACTTC. This sequence joins TRBV23-1 and TRBJ2-4; D gene uncertain. TRBV23-1 is classed as an ORF, of uncertain function. This CDR3 has 16 residues. Trimming removed 8 bases from V and 8 bases from J, with 25 bases in between.

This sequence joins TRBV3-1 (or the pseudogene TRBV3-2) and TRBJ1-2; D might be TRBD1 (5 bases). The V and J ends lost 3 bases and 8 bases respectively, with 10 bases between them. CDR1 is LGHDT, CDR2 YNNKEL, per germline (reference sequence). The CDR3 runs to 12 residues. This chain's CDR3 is CASSQGGRGYTF. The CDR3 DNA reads TGTGCCAGCAGCCAGGGGGGACGGGGCTACACCTTC.

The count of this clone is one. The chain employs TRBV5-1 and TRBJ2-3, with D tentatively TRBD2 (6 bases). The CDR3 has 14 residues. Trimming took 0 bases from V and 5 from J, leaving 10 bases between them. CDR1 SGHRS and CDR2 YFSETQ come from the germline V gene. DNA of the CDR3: TGCGCCAGCAGCTTGGGGGGAGGAGGAGATACGCAGTATTTT. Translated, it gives CASSLGGGGDTQYF.

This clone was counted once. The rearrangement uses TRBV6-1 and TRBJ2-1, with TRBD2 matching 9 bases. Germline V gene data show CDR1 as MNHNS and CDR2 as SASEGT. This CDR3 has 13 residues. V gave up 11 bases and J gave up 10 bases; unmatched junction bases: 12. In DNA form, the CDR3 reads TGTGCCGGTTCGCGGGGGGGCCAACAGGAGCAGTTCTTC. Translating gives CAGSRGGQQEQFF.

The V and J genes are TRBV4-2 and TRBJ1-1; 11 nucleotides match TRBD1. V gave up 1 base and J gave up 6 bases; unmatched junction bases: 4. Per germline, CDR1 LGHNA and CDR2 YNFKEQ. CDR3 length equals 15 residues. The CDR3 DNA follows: TGTGCCAGCAGCCAAGTCAAGGGACAGGGGGCTGAAGCTTTCTTT. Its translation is CASSQVKGQGAEAFF.

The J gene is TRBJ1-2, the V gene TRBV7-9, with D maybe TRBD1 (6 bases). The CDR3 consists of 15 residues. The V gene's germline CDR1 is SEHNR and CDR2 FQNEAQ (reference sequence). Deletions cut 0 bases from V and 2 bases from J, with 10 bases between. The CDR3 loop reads CASSLADSLNYGYTF. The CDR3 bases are TGTGCCAGCAGCTTAGCGGACAGTTTAAACTATGGCTACACCTTC.

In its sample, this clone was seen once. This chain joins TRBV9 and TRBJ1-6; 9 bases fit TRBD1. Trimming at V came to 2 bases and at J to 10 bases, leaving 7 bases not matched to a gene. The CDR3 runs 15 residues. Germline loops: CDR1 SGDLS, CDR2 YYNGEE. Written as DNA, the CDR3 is TGTGCCAGCAGCGTGGCGGGACAGGGTGACTCACCCCTCCACTTT. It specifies CASSVAGQGDSPLHF.

In DNA, the CDR3 is TGTGCCATCAGTGGGAGGGAGCGAGGGAACACTGAAGCTTTCTTT. It yields the protein CAISGRERGNTEAFF. The chain combines TRBV10-3 with TRBJ1-1, with D hard to call. The CDR3 loop spans 15 amino acids. Germline V lookup: CDR1 ENHRY, CDR2 SYGVKD. V was trimmed by 4 bases and J by 1 base, leaving 13 bases between them.

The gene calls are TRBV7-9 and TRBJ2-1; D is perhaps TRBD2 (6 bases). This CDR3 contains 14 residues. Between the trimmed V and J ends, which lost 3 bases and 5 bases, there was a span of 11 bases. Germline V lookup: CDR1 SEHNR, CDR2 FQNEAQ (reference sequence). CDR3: CASSFSGNHNEQFF. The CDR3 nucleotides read TGTGCCAGCAGCTTTAGCGGAAACCACAATGAGCAGTTCTTC.

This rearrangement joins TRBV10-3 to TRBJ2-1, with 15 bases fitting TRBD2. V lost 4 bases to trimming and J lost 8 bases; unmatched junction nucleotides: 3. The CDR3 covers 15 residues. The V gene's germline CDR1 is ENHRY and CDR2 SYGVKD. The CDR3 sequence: CAISGGLAGGYEQFF. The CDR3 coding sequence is TGTGCCATCAGTGGCGGACTAGCGGGGGGGTATGAGCAGTTCTTC.

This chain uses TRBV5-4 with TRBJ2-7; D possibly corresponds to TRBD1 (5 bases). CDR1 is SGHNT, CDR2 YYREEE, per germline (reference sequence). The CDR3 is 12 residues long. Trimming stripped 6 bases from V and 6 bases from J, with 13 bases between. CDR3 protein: CASTKDTSEQYF. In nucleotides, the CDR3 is TGTGCCAGCACCAAGGACACCAGCGAGCAGTACTTC.

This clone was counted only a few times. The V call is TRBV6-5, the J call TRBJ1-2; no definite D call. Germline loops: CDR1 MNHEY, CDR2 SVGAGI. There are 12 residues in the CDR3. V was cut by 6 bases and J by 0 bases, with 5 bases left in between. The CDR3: CASRQTNYGYTF. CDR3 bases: TGTGCCAGCAGACAGACTAACTATGGCTACACCTTC.